Listed below are T cell receptor beta chains from one sample, sequenced in a study of patients and donors after allogeneic stem cell transplantation. TCRdb re-derived calls from the RT-PCR reads in MiXCR, one entry per CDR3 protein. The table records about 960,000 distinct CDR3 sequences, roughly 18% of them present only once. Material for sequencing was blood, either unsorted or a sorted T cell fraction (not recorded which). The receptor source for this set is a human donor who was either an allogeneic HSCT recipient or a stem cell or donor lymphocyte infusion donor (not recorded which). It is not recorded whose cells these are; they may come from a transplant donor. The CDR3 runs from the conserved cysteine through the conserved F or W. A D gene is named only where the DNA matches it firmly. Not every row has a clone size; where given, it reads once, few, many or a size class.

v_gene	abundance	j_gene	d_gene	CDR3aa	CDR3nt
TRBV11-2	-	TRBJ2-2	-	CASSLVSAVGANTGELFF	TGTGCCAGCAGCTTAGTAAGCGCGGTAGGGGCGAACACCGGGGAGCTGTTTTTT
TRBV6-5	few	TRBJ1-2	-	CVSRGGNYGYTF	TGTGTCAGCCGGGGGGGTAACTATGGCTACACCTTC
TRBV20-1	few	TRBJ2-7	TRBD2	CSARVAGALVHEQYF	TGCAGTGCTAGAGTAGCGGGAGCCCTAGTCCACGAGCAGTACTTC
TRBV2	-	TRBJ1-5	-	CASSEGPGPIFNQPQHF	TGTGCCAGCAGTGAGGGGCCAGGGCCTATATTTAATCAGCCCCAGCATTTT
TRBV29-1	many	TRBJ2-7	-	CSVGGGYEQYF	TGCAGCGTTGGTGGAGGCTACGAGCAGTACTTC
TRBV7-6	few	TRBJ1-3	-	CASSTGNLGNTIYF	TGTGCCAGCAGCACCGGGAATTTGGGAAACACCATATATTTT
TRBV20-1	-	TRBJ2-7	-	CSASEGPTMYEQYF	TGCAGTGCTAGTGAGGGCCCCACCATGTACGAGCAGTACTTC
TRBV5-1	-	TRBJ2-6	-	CASSLAPAGANVLTF	TGCGCCAGCAGCTTGGCCCCAGCCGGGGCCAACGTCCTGACTTTC
TRBV20-1	-	TRBJ2-7	-	CSARETGVVFEQYF	TGCAGTGCTAGAGAAACGGGGGTAGTATTCGAGCAGTACTTC
TRBV18	-	TRBJ1-2	-	CASSPGSRTPWDYGYTF	TGTGCCAGCTCTCCTGGCTCTAGGACGCCCTGGGACTATGGCTACACCTTC
TRBV30	-	TRBJ1-1	-	CAWSFGGGSTEAFF	TGTGCCTGGAGTTTCGGGGGCGGGAGCACTGAAGCTTTCTTT
TRBV20-1	-	TRBJ2-7	TRBD2	CSARDFRQRESYEQYF	TGCAGTGCTAGAGATTTCCGCCAGCGGGAATCTTACGAGCAGTACTTC
TRBV20-1	-	TRBJ1-5	-	CSARTPGGDQPQHF	TGCAGTGCTAGAACCCCGGGAGGCGATCAGCCCCAGCATTTT
TRBV29-1	-	TRBJ1-2	TRBD1	CSVGTGDGYTF	TGCAGCGTAGGGACAGGGGACGGCTACACCTTC
TRBV6-1	-	TRBJ1-4	TRBD1	CASSPQGGGEKLFF	TGTGCCAGCAGCCCCCAGGGGGGTGGTGAAAAACTGTTTTTT
TRBV29-1	many	TRBJ2-5	-	CSVPGPGREETQYF	TGCAGCGTCCCCGGCCCCGGACGGGAAGAGACCCAGTACTTC
TRBV6-5	few	TRBJ1-3	-	CASSYGRNSGNTIYF	TGTGCCAGCAGTTACGGACGGAACTCTGGAAACACCATATATTTT
TRBV12-3/TRBV12-4	few	TRBJ1-1	-	CASSLPRGLRKAEAFF	TGTGCCAGCAGTTTGCCCCGGGGACTCCGGAAGGCTGAAGCTTTCTTT
TRBV9	-	TRBJ2-7	-	CASSVEGLYEQYF	TGTGCCAGCAGCGTAGAGGGATTATACGAGCAGTACTTC
TRBV15	-	TRBJ2-1	-	CATLDRSSYNEQFF	TGTGCCACCCTTGACAGGAGCTCCTACAATGAGCAGTTCTTC
TRBV24-1	-	TRBJ2-1	-	CATSERELYNEQFF	TGTGCCACCAGTGAGAGGGAACTCTACAATGAGCAGTTCTTC
TRBV27	once	TRBJ2-3	TRBD1	CASSLIWDRVDTQYF	TGTGCCAGCAGTTTGATTTGGGACAGGGTCGATACGCAGTATTTT
TRBV7-3	-	TRBJ2-1	TRBD2	CASSLIATSGYNEQFF	TGTGCCAGCAGCTTAATAGCCACTAGCGGTTACAATGAGCAGTTCTTC
TRBV6-1	many	TRBJ1-6	-	CASGRPPSSLLDSPLHF	TGTGCCAGCGGCAGGCCCCCTTCCAGCCTTCTGGATTCACCCCTCCACTTT
TRBV29-1	-	TRBJ2-2	-	CSVHRENTGELVF	TGCAGCGTTCATCGGGAAAACACCGGGGAGCTGGTTTTT
TRBV5-1	-	TRBJ2-5	TRBD2	CASKAGGRETQYF	TGCGCCAGCAAGGCGGGGGGAAGAGAGACCCAGTACTTC
TRBV5-1	-	TRBJ2-7	TRBD2	CASSWTSGDYEQYF	TGCGCCAGCAGCTGGACTAGCGGAGACTACGAGCAGTACTTC
TRBV5-1	few	TRBJ1-5	-	CASSAGNDEPQHF	TGCGCCAGCAGCGCCGGGAACGATGAGCCCCAGCATTTT
TRBV19	-	TRBJ2-5	-	CATLGGGETQYF	TGTGCCACCCTGGGCGGAGGGGAGACCCAGTACTTC
TRBV5-1	few	TRBJ2-7	-	CASSLAGAALSYEQYF	TGCGCCAGCAGCTTGGCCGGGGCGGCTCTCTCCTACGAGCAGTACTTC
TRBV27	-	TRBJ2-7	TRBD2	CASSLMVSGGPKEQYF	TGTGCCAGCAGTTTAATGGTATCGGGAGGGCCGAAGGAGCAGTACTTC
TRBV20-1	few	TRBJ2-1	-	CSARTSRGYNEQFF	TGCAGTGCTAGAACTTCCCGGGGTTACAATGAGCAGTTCTTC
TRBV14	-	TRBJ2-1	-	CASSQGWGSNEQFF	TGTGCCAGCAGCCAAGGCTGGGGGTCCAATGAGCAGTTCTTC
TRBV13	few	TRBJ1-6	-	CASSLDGGRSYNSPLHF	TGTGCCAGCAGCTTAGACGGGGGGCGCTCCTATAATTCACCCCTCCACTTT
TRBV12-3/TRBV12-4	-	TRBJ2-3	TRBD1	CASRPGGPDTQYF	TGTGCCAGCAGACCAGGGGGCCCAGATACGCAGTATTTT
TRBV5-1	-	TRBJ1-2	-	CASSNHLAGNYGYTF	TGCGCCAGCAGCAACCATCTTGCGGGTAACTATGGCTACACCTTC
TRBV12-3/TRBV12-4	many	TRBJ2-7	-	CASRAGVSSYEQYF	TGTGCCAGCAGAGCCGGGGTTAGCTCCTACGAGCAGTACTTC
TRBV10-3	many	TRBJ1-3	-	CAIRTGSGNTIYF	TGTGCCATCAGGACAGGCTCTGGAAACACCATATATTTT
TRBV25-1	-	TRBJ2-5	TRBD1	CASSDYRGPETQYF	TGTGCCAGCAGTGATTACAGGGGCCCAGAGACCCAGTACTTC
TRBV24-1	-	TRBJ1-1	TRBD1	CATRTGGLNTEAFF	TGTGCCACCAGGACAGGGGGCCTGAACACTGAAGCTTTCTTT
TRBV24-1	-	TRBJ1-1	-	CATSGPRGTEAFF	TGTGCCACCAGTGGACCGAGGGGTACTGAAGCTTTCTTT
TRBV10-3	-	TRBJ2-7	-	CAISLEGSQQYF	TGTGCCATCAGCCTAGAGGGGAGTCAGCAGTACTTC
TRBV18	-	TRBJ1-1	TRBD1	CASSPVGTGGPGTEAFF	TGTGCCAGCTCCCCGGTGGGGACAGGGGGGCCGGGGACTGAAGCTTTCTTT
TRBV7-3	-	TRBJ2-1	TRBD2	CASSLLAGLSNEQFF	TGTGCCAGCAGCTTACTAGCGGGGCTAAGCAATGAGCAGTTCTTC
TRBV6-1	-	TRBJ1-5	TRBD1	CASTGTGDGNQPQHF	TGTGCCAGCACCGGGACAGGGGACGGCAATCAGCCCCAGCATTTT
TRBV19	few	TRBJ1-2	TRBD1	CASSIDRGNGYTF	TGTGCCAGTAGTATCGACAGGGGGAATGGCTACACCTTC
TRBV20-1	-	TRBJ1-2	-	CSARPQDGVMDGYTF	TGCAGTGCTAGACCCCAGGACGGCGTCATGGATGGCTACACCTTC
TRBV20-1	few	TRBJ2-1	TRBD2	CSALPSLLAGSGNEQFF	TGCAGTGCCCTCCCCTCATTACTAGCGGGGAGCGGTAATGAGCAGTTCTTC
TRBV12-3/TRBV12-4	many	TRBJ1-1	-	CASSPLTPNTEAFF	TGTGCCAGCAGTCCTTTAACCCCAAACACTGAAGCTTTCTTT
TRBV27	-	TRBJ2-7	-	CASSLYWGDEQYF	TGTGCCAGCAGTTTATATTGGGGGGACGAGCAGTACTTC
TRBV12-3/TRBV12-4	few	TRBJ2-7	-	CASGTGLESYEQYF	TGTGCCAGCGGGACCGGCCTCGAGTCCTACGAGCAGTACTTC
TRBV20-1	-	TRBJ2-1	-	CSATFNEQFF	TGCAGTGCCACTTTCAATGAGCAGTTCTTC
TRBV24-1	few	TRBJ2-5	-	CATSATGSRETQYF	TGTGCCACCAGTGCAACCGGGTCCCGAGAGACCCAGTACTTC
TRBV5-1	-	TRBJ1-1	TRBD1	CASSWGLGQGGPEVF	TGCGCCAGCAGCTGGGGTCTTGGACAGGGAGGCCCGGAGGTCTTT
TRBV5-1	few	TRBJ2-3	TRBD1	CASSSHRDSKSDTQYF	TGCGCCAGCAGCTCGCATCGGGACAGCAAATCAGATACGCAGTATTTT
TRBV12-3/TRBV12-4	-	TRBJ2-7	TRBD2	CASSLSRGGNYEQYF	TGTGCCAGCAGTTTAAGTCGGGGGGGAAACTACGAGCAGTACTTC
TRBV27	-	TRBJ1-5	-	CASSPKGFGALGNQPQHF	TGTGCCAGCAGCCCAAAGGGGTTTGGGGCTTTGGGCAATCAGCCCCAGCATTTT
TRBV6-1	few	TRBJ2-1	-	CASSESEKRVYNEQFF	TGTGCCAGCAGTGAATCGGAGAAGCGGGTCTACAATGAGCAGTTCTTC